These 12 T cell receptor beta chains were all obtained from the same sample, sequenced in a study of blood T cell repertoires in COVID-19. The table came from immunoSEQ multiplex PCR; TCRdb's copy has only in-frame clones and leaves some out. The table has around 220,000 clones, about 88% seen once. What was sequenced was peripheral blood. These receptor sequences come from a woman aged 40 to 49 who had recovered from COVID-19.

This chain connects TRBV24-1 to TRBJ1-2; 10 bases match TRBD1. Germline CDR1 KGHDR, CDR2 SFDVKD. This CDR3 is built from 13 residues. With V trimmed by 10 bases and J by 7 bases, 8 bases remained unmatched. CDR3 in DNA: TGTGCCACGGGGGACAGGGGTTTTGGTGGCTACACCTTC. Protein: CATGDRGFGGYTF.

V and J are TRBV6-2 or TRBV6-3 and TRBJ1-5; no firm D call. Germline CDR1 is MNHEY and CDR2 is SVGEGT. The CDR3 loop spans 15 amino acids. V lost 2 bases to trimming and J lost 5 bases, with 13 bases between them. CDR3 protein: CASSYGRQVDQPQHF. For the CDR3, the DNA is TGTGCCAGCAGTTACGGTCGTCAGGTAGATCAGCCCCAGCATTTT.

This clone was recorded once. The rearrangement links TRBV3-1 (or the pseudogene TRBV3-2) to TRBJ2-5; 10 positions agree with TRBD2. The CDR3 runs 16 residues. V was pared by 1 base and J by 4 bases, with 6 bases of the junction left unmatched. Germline values: CDR1 LGHDT, CDR2 YNNKEL (reference sequence). This CDR3 is CASSQVLAGSRETQYF. CDR3 nucleotide sequence: TGTGCCAGCAGCCAAGTACTAGCGGGATCACGAGAGACCCAGTACTTC.

V is TRBV18 and J is TRBJ2-5; a weak D match, TRBD1 (5 bases). Germline lookup yields CDR1 KGHSH and CDR2 LQKENI. With 3 bases removed from V and 5 bases from J, the gap between germline ends came to 13 bases. This CDR3 is 14 amino acids long. CDR3 sequence: CASSPTDPRETQYF. The CDR3 DNA reads as TGTGCCAGCTCACCGACAGACCCCCGGGAGACCCAGTACTTC. The variable domain in full, with the rest retrieved from reference TRBV18 and TRBJ2-5, is NAGVMQNPRHLVRRRGQEARLRCSPMKGHSHVYWYRQLPEEGLKFMVYLQKENIIDESGMPKERFSAEFPKEGPSILRIQQVVRGDSAAYFCASSPTDPRETQYFGPGTRLLVL.

CDR3 DNA: TGTGCCAGCAGCCAAGAATGGGACAGGGCCGTTAATTCACCCCTCCACTTT. This gives the protein CASSQEWDRAVNSPLHF. This rearrangement joins TRBV4-2 to TRBJ1-6, with TRBD1 identical over 9 bases. CDR1 and CDR2 from the germline V gene are LGHNA and YNFKEQ. V shed 0 bases and J 6 bases; nucleotides not matched to a gene: 6. The CDR3 length is 17 residues.

The chain carries TRBV6-5 and TRBJ2-2; 8 bases agree with TRBD2. From germline, CDR1 is MNHEY and CDR2 SVGAGI. V shed 2 bases and J 1 base; nucleotides not matched to a gene: 0. The CDR3 runs to 15 residues. The DNA of the CDR3 is TGTGCCAGCAGTTACGCGGGGGGGAACACCGGGGAGCTGTTTTTT. Protein product: CASSYAGGNTGELFF.

This clone occurred many times. V and J are TRBV6-4 and TRBJ2-7; D is unclear. Trimming removed 7 bases from V and 3 bases from J, with 13 bases in between. Germline V lookup: CDR1 MRHNA, CDR2 SNTAGT. The CDR3 extends over 13 amino acids. The CDR3 loop is CASTRPNSYEQYF. CDR3 DNA sequence: TGTGCCAGCACCCGCCCCAACAGCTACGAGCAGTACTTC.

The rearrangement joins TRBV5-1 to TRBJ1-2, with 7 bases fitting TRBD1. The V gene end was trimmed by 5 bases and the J gene end by 1 base; junction bases not matched to a gene: 8. Germline V lookup: CDR1 SGHRS, CDR2 YFSETQ. The CDR3 has 15 amino acids. Here the CDR3 reads CASSTGQPNNYGYTF. The CDR3 region has the DNA TGCGCCAGCAGTACGGGACAGCCTAATAACTATGGCTACACCTTC.

CDR3 residues: CASSPLDRGEQYF. The CDR3 DNA reads as TGTGCCAGCTCACCACTGGACAGGGGCGAGCAGTACTTC. The genes are TRBV18 and TRBJ2-7; 9 bases agree with TRBD1. Trimming cost V 1 base and J 6 bases; bases outside gene matches: 1. The CDR3 consists of 13 residues. Germline V CDR1 and CDR2: KGHSH, LQKENI.

This chain uses TRBV2 with TRBJ1-2; 7 bases map to TRBD1. V lost 1 base to trimming and J lost 8 bases; unmatched junction nucleotides: 13. Germline CDR1 is SNHLY and CDR2 is FYNNEI. The CDR3 loop spans 16 amino acids. The DNA of the CDR3 is TGTGCCAGCAGTGAAGAGAGAGCTAAGGGGGCGGGAGGCTACACCTTC. Translating gives CASSEERAKGAGGYTF.

The rearrangement uses TRBV5-1 and TRBJ2-3, with 15 bases that match TRBD2. The germline CDR1 and CDR2 sequences are SGHRS and YFSETQ. This CDR3 has 19 residues. V shed 4 bases and J 2 bases; nucleotides not matched to a gene: 11. The CDR3 bases are TGCGCCAGCAGCGCCTCCGGGACTAGCGGGGGGACTAACACAGATACGCAGTATTTT. It translates to CASSASGTSGGTNTDTQYF.

The chain couples TRBV2 to TRBJ2-7, with TRBD2 matching over 10 bases. CDR1 SNHLY and CDR2 FYNNEI come from the germline V gene. The CDR3 contains 14 residues. V dropped 4 bases and J dropped 5; count of bases not matched to a gene: 5. The CDR3 protein is CASSVDSGRNEQYF. For the CDR3, the DNA is TGTGCCAGCAGTGTGGATAGCGGGAGGAACGAGCAGTACTTC.